These 27 T cell receptor beta chains were all obtained from the same sample, sequenced in a study of cytomegalovirus exposure and HLA in healthy donors (dated by TCRdb to the late 2010s). Library prep was done by the immunoSEQ multiplex PCR assay. TCRdb took over this immuneACCESS table, retaining in-frame rearrangements with V and J assigned. Such tables are incomplete; in checked studies, under half of the missing clones stem from an unresolved V gene, and the remainder is unexplained. This sample lists approximately 120,000 clones; around 90% were detected once. The ten largest clones capture roughly 2% of the sample. Input material: PBMCs. The receptors come from a woman between 18 and 29 years old in good health and CMV-seronegative.

A single count supports this clone. The chain has TRBV5-4 and TRBJ2-7; 7 bases fit TRBD1. The J segment lost 3 bases and the V segment lost 4 bases, leaving 13 bases of the junction unmatched. Looked up from germline, CDR1 is SGHNT and CDR2 is YYREEE (reference sequence). The CDR3 runs to 16 residues. Here the CDR3 DNA reads TGTGCCAGCAGCCCAAGACAGGGCCCGCGCTTCTACGAGCAGTACTTC. Its protein is CASSPRQGPRFYEQYF.

The J gene is TRBJ2-3, the V gene TRBV6-6; the D is unclear. CDR1 is MNHNY and CDR2 is SVGAGI in the germline V gene (reference sequence). CDR3 length: 13 amino acids. Trimming left V 2 bases short and J 3 bases short, with 6 bases between. CDR3 sequence reads: CASSYQITDTQYF. The CDR3 DNA is TGTGCCAGCAGTTACCAGATTACAGATACGCAGTATTTT.

V and J are TRBV2 and TRBJ2-7; maybe TRBD1 (6 bases). The CDR3 extends over 14 amino acids. The V gene's germline CDR1 is SNHLY and CDR2 FYNNEI. The germline V and J ends were trimmed by 6 bases and 4 bases, with 16 bases remaining between them. CDR3 bases: TGTGCCAGCAGGCCAGACAGGAGTTTTTACGAGCAGTACTTC. This translates into CASRPDRSFYEQYF.

The chain recombines TRBV19 with TRBJ1-2; 7 bases fit TRBD1. Germline V gene sequence: CDR1 LNHDA, CDR2 SQIVND (reference sequence). CDR3 length equals 15 residues. V dropped 0 bases and J dropped 8; count of bases not matched to a gene: 9. Written as DNA, the CDR3 is TGTGCCAGTAGTATAGATCGACAGGGTGTTGGAGGCTACACCTTC. It codes for CASSIDRQGVGGYTF.

The chain carries TRBV7-9 and TRBJ1-5, with a tentative D call TRBD1 (5 bases). The CDR3 runs 16 residues. Germline V CDR1 and CDR2: SEHNR, FQNEAQ (reference sequence). Trimming pared 3 bases from V and 4 bases from J, leaving 16 bases between. The CDR3 DNA follows: TGTGCCAGCAGCTTTCTTGGTACAGGAGTTAATCAGCCCCAGCATTTT. Translation gives CASSFLGTGVNQPQHF.

This chain uses TRBV20-1 with TRBJ2-5; maybe TRBD1 (5 bases). The germline V and J ends were trimmed by 6 bases and 5 bases, with 10 bases remaining between them. The germline CDR1 and CDR2 sequences are DFQATT and SNEGSKA (reference sequence). The CDR3 is 11 amino acids. CDR3 in amino acids: CSAKDTETQYF. The CDR3 coding sequence is TGCAGTGCCAAGGACACGGAGACCCAGTACTTC.

The chain is built from TRBV7-9 and TRBJ1-1, with 8 bases matching TRBD1. Trimming at V came to 3 bases and at J to 2 bases, leaving 5 bases not matched to a gene. The V gene's germline CDR1 is SEHNR and CDR2 FQNEAQ (reference sequence). The length of the CDR3 is 15 residues. The CDR3 region is CASSLGQVYNTEAFF. The CDR3 region has the DNA TGTGCCAGCAGCTTGGGACAGGTATACAACACTGAAGCTTTCTTT.

The J gene is TRBJ2-7, the V gene TRBV6-5; 7 positions agree with TRBD1. Trimming removed 6 bases from V and 1 base from J; junction bases left unmatched: 3. Germline V gene data show CDR1 as MNHEY and CDR2 as SVGAGI. The CDR3 runs to 13 residues. This CDR3 reads CASSPDRSYEQYF. CDR3 nucleotide sequence: TGTGCCAGCAGCCCGGACAGGTCCTACGAGCAGTACTTC.

This chain uses TRBV9 with TRBJ1-2; D remains unclear. The CDR3 runs 12 residues. Looked up from germline, CDR1 is SGDLS and CDR2 is YYNGEE. Trimming left V 6 bases short and J 2 bases short, with 8 bases between. CDR3 in amino acids: CASTRGNYGYTF. DNA of the CDR3: TGTGCCAGCACGCGCGGAAACTATGGCTACACCTTC.

The rearrangement joins TRBV30 to TRBJ2-5, with D possibly being TRBD2 (6 bases). The CDR3 has 13 residues. Trimming removed 1 base at V and 4 bases at J, with 10 bases between. Germline V gene data show CDR1 as GTSNPN and CDR2 as SVGIG (reference sequence). DNA of the CDR3: TGTGCCTGGAGTGCCGGGACTGTAGAGACCCAGTACTTC. Its protein product is CAWSAGTVETQYF.

V usage is TRBV2 and J usage is TRBJ2-1, with 11 nucleotides matching TRBD2. CDR1 and CDR2 from the germline V gene are SNHLY and FYNNEI. The CDR3 contains 13 residues. The trim removed 9 bases at V and 6 bases at J, leaving 4 bases unmatched. CDR3 coding DNA: TGTGCCAGGGGGACTAGCGGTAGCAATGAGCAGTTCTTC. Translation: CARGTSGSNEQFF.

The chain links TRBV9 to TRBJ1-3; D gene uncertain. Germline V gene lookup returns CDR1 SGDLS and CDR2 YYNGEE. V gave up 0 bases and J gave up 0 bases, with 13 bases separating them. CDR3 size: 17 residues. The CDR3 loop is CASSVDFRRSSGNTIYF. The DNA for the CDR3 is TGTGCCAGCAGCGTAGATTTTAGGAGGAGCTCTGGAAACACCATATATTTT.

In regard to this clone: In the same sample, other DNA sequences code for this CDR3. J is TRBJ2-7 and V is TRBV28; D is possibly TRBD1 (5 bases). From germline, CDR1 is MDHEN and CDR2 SYDVKM. This CDR3 has 13 amino acids. The germline V and J ends were trimmed by 3 bases and 2 bases, with 8 bases remaining between them. The CDR3 region has the DNA TGTGCCAGCAGTTTCCAGGGAACCTACGAGCAGTACTTC. This encodes CASSFQGTYEQYF.

This clone showed up just once. The chain recombines TRBV27 with TRBJ1-1; a weak D match, TRBD1 (6 bases). CDR3 length: 15 residues. Germline loops: CDR1 MNHEY, CDR2 SMNVEV (reference sequence). V lost 0 bases to trimming and J lost 3 bases, with 11 bases between them. CDR3 nucleotides: TGTGCCAGCAGTTTATCGACCAGGGGATACACTGAAGCTTTCTTT. This translates into CASSLSTRGYTEAFF.

This rearrangement joins TRBV10-1 to TRBJ2-1; tentative D call: TRBD1 (5 bases). Germline CDR1 reads WNHNN; CDR2 reads SYGVQD (reference sequence). The CDR3 totals 15 residues. The V end was cut by 0 bases, the J end by 4 bases, with 10 bases between. In DNA form, the CDR3 reads TGCGCCAGCAGTGAGTCTTCATCAGGGTACAATGAGCAGTTCTTC. Encoded protein: CASSESSSGYNEQFF.

This rearrangement joins TRBV28 to TRBJ2-1, with 9 positions matching TRBD2. This CDR3 is built from 15 residues. Germline V gene sequence: CDR1 MDHEN, CDR2 SYDVKM. V lost 5 bases to trimming and J lost 4 bases; unmatched junction nucleotides: 6. For the CDR3, the DNA is TGTGCCAGCAGTGGGCGGGAGGGCCCTTACAATGAGCAGTTCTTC. The encoded protein is CASSGREGPYNEQFF.

The J gene is TRBJ2-5, the V gene TRBV25-1; 8 bases are shared with TRBD2. CDR3 length: 17 amino acids. Germline V lookup: CDR1 MGHDK, CDR2 SYGVNS. The ends lost 3 bases at V and 0 bases at J; junction bases unmatched: 9. DNA of the CDR3: TGTGCCAGCAGTGACCACTCGGGGGGGTACCACCAAGAGACCCAGTACTTC. This gives the protein CASSDHSGGYHQETQYF.

V and J are TRBV6-1 and TRBJ1-1; D is perhaps TRBD1 (6 bases). Trimming left V 6 bases short and J 3 bases short, with 11 bases between. Germline-derived CDR1 and CDR2 are MNHNS and SASEGT. The CDR3 contains 13 residues. The CDR3 DNA is TGTGCCAGCAGGACAGGTTGGGACACTGAAGCTTTCTTT. Its translation is CASRTGWDTEAFF.

CDR3 nucleotides: TGTGCCAGCAGCGGGTACGAGCAGTACTTC. This encodes CASSGYEQYF. V and J are TRBV28 and TRBJ2-7, with D unclear. CDR3 size: 10 residues. Germline values: CDR1 MDHEN, CDR2 SYDVKM. V was cut by 6 bases and J by 4 bases, with 4 bases left in between.

V is TRBV6-6 and J is TRBJ2-1; unclear D gene. V was trimmed by 2 bases and J by 0 bases, leaving 5 bases between them. Germline CDR1 MNHNY, CDR2 SVGAGI (reference sequence). The CDR3 covers 14 residues. The CDR3 DNA follows: TGTGCCAGCAGTTACCTGAGCTCCTACAATGAGCAGTTCTTC. Its translation is CASSYLSSYNEQFF.

The V call is TRBV19, the J call TRBJ2-1; 9 bases align to TRBD2. The CDR3 length is 17 residues. The ends lost 8 bases at V and 7 bases at J; junction bases unmatched: 18. CDR1 is LNHDA and CDR2 is SQIVND in the germline V gene (reference sequence). CDR3 coding DNA: TGTGCCAGTCGTGCGGGAGGGCGACAATCATTTGGAAATGAGCAGTTCTTC. Amino acid sequence: CASRAGGRQSFGNEQFF. The full variable domain, its missing parts supplied by reference TRBV19 and TRBJ2-1, is DGGITQSPKYLFRKEGQNVTLSCEQNLNHDAMYWYRQDPGQGLRLIYYSQIVNDFQKGDIAEGYSVSREKKESFPLTVTSAQKNPTAFYLCASRAGGRQSFGNEQFFGPGTRLTVL.

V usage is TRBV2 and J usage is TRBJ1-3; no firm D call. Trimming cost V 7 bases and J 4 bases, with 11 bases left between them. This CDR3 has 13 amino acids. Per the germline V gene, CDR1 is SNHLY and CDR2 is FYNNEI. The CDR3 DNA reads as TGTGCCAGCACCCTGGGCAGGGGAAACACCATATATTTT. Translated: CASTLGRGNTIYF.

The chain recombines TRBV6-1 with TRBJ2-7, with 9 positions matching TRBD1. V shed 8 bases and J 6 bases; nucleotides not matched to a gene: 8. The CDR3 loop spans 13 amino acids. In germline, CDR1 is MNHNS, CDR2 SASEGT. The CDR3 is CASGGQGRTEQYF. The CDR3, as DNA: TGTGCCAGCGGGGGACAGGGAAGGACCGAGCAGTACTTC.

This chain uses TRBV5-1 with TRBJ2-5; D gene ambiguous. Looked up from germline, CDR1 is SGHRS and CDR2 is YFSETQ. The CDR3 totals 15 residues. V was pared by 0 bases and J by 1 base, with 10 bases between. The CDR3 sequence is CASSLALRSQETQYF. Written as DNA, the CDR3 is TGCGCCAGCAGCTTGGCCTTGAGATCCCAAGAGACCCAGTACTTC.

This clone appeared a single time. The CDR3 region is CASSTLAGVTDTQYF. The CDR3 DNA follows: TGTGCCAGCAGCACCCTAGCGGGAGTCACAGATACGCAGTATTTT. This sequence joins TRBV5-6 and TRBJ2-3; 10 positions agree with TRBD2. The CDR3 consists of 15 residues. J lost 2 bases, V lost 4 bases, and 4 bases had no gene match. Germline V gene lookup returns CDR1 SGHDT and CDR2 YYEEEE.

As DNA, the CDR3 is TGTGCCAGCAGCGTAGAGGGGCAGCGGGGGGAGACCCAGTACTTC. It translates to CASSVEGQRGETQYF. This chain joins TRBV9 and TRBJ2-5, with 8 bases that match TRBD2. The germline CDR1 and CDR2 sequences are SGDLS and YYNGEE. The V gene end was trimmed by 0 bases and the J gene end by 5 bases; junction bases not matched to a gene: 6. The CDR3 runs 15 residues.

A few counts support this clone. The CDR3 coding sequence is TGTGCCAGCAGCTCCGACAGGGTCGTTCATGGCTACACCTTC. The encoded protein is CASSSDRVVHGYTF. The J gene is TRBJ1-2, the V gene TRBV5-6, with 7 positions matching TRBD1. This CDR3 contains 14 residues. V lost 3 bases and J lost 6; bases outside the gene matches: 8. The germline CDR1 and CDR2 sequences are SGHDT and YYEEEE. Variable domain in full (rest from reference TRBV5-6 and TRBJ1-2): DAGVTQSPTHLIKTRGQQVTLRCSPKSGHDTVSWYQQALGQGPQFIFQYYEEEERQRGNFPDRFSGHQFPNYSSELNVNALLLGDSALYLCASSSDRVVHGYTFGSGTRLTVV.